This T cell receptor beta chain was identified during a study of response to subunit inactivated influenza vaccine. Study-level points and caveats: The authors put forward the suggestion that each seasonal influenza vaccination may bring in only a limited number of new T cells.

This clonotype was seen more than once but under ten times. Antigen unknown. TCRdb recomputed calls from the RT-PCR reads with MiXCR, one row per CDR3 protein. This table holds about 240,000 distinct CDR3 sequences, about 12% found once. Trimming left V 3 bases short and J 4 bases short, with 8 bases between. This CDR3 contains 13 residues. Germline loops: CDR1 SGHAT, CDR2 FQNNGV. This receptor was obtained from a man aged 50 to 59 who received an inactivated influenza vaccine. Sample: non-naive T cells sorted from PBMCs, taken around 15 days before vaccination. The chain combines TRBV11-2 with TRBJ2-3; D unclear. This CDR3 is CASSFVVADTQYF. CDR3 DNA sequence: TGTGCCAGCAGCTTCGTCGTGGCAGATACGCAGTATTTT.